This T cell receptor (beta chain) was observed in a study of blood T cell repertoires in COVID-19. Study-level information: Acute-phase and convalescent COVID-19 samples originated in the United States, Italy and Spain. T cells, B-cell-depleted T cells, or PBMCs provided the cDNA or gDNA that served as material.

The V and J ends lost 6 bases and 6 bases respectively, with 18 bases between them. The length of the CDR3 is 15 residues. CDR1 MDHEN and CDR2 SYDVKM come from the germline V gene. Authors' processing steps: Reference gene primer amplification in the assay estimated nucleated cell counts. Generated by immunoSEQ multiplex PCR, the TCRdb table keeps only in-frame clones and is missing some. V and J calls and clone size are as listed in that table; D and trimming were resolved from the DNA. Seen here are some 180,000 clones, about three quarters observed once, and the top ten hold about 3%. The sample was peripheral blood. The chain recombines TRBV28 with TRBJ1-5, with D perhaps TRBD1 (5 bases). The origin of this receptor is an elderly woman with active or convalescent COVID-19. The CDR3 reads CASRQRRRVGQPQHF. The CDR3 DNA is TGTGCCAGCAGACAAAGGCGCAGGGTTGGTCAGCCCCAGCATTTT.